This paragraph covers one T cell receptor beta chain sequence. The antigen is not known. Libraries of TCR beta came from quantitative 5'-RACE with molecular barcodes. TCRdb re-derived calls from the 5' RACE reads in MiXCR, one entry per CDR3 protein. The repertoire holds around 250,000 distinct CDR3 sequences, with roughly 32% as singletons. The source of the sample is a study of CD8 T cells in ankylosing spondylitis. Points from the study as a whole: Ankylosing spondylitis blood appeared to carry a characteristic TCR beta motif of roughly eight highly homologous variants. It was reported that disease-linked clones were significantly enriched in matched ankylosing spondylitis synovial fluid.

The V gene end was trimmed by 5 bases and the J gene end by 4 bases; junction bases not matched to a gene: 8. CDR1 is LGHNA, CDR2 YNFKEQ, per germline. The CDR3 sequence is 15 residues long. The sequence came from a male donor with ankylosing spondylitis or in good health (not recorded which). The genes are TRBV4-2 and TRBJ2-7; 10 positions match TRBD1. Sample: blood, either unsorted or a sorted T cell fraction (not recorded which). As DNA, the CDR3 is TGTGCCAGCAGCACATCCGGGACAGGGGCATACGAGCAGTACTTC. Encoded protein: CASSTSGTGAYEQYF.